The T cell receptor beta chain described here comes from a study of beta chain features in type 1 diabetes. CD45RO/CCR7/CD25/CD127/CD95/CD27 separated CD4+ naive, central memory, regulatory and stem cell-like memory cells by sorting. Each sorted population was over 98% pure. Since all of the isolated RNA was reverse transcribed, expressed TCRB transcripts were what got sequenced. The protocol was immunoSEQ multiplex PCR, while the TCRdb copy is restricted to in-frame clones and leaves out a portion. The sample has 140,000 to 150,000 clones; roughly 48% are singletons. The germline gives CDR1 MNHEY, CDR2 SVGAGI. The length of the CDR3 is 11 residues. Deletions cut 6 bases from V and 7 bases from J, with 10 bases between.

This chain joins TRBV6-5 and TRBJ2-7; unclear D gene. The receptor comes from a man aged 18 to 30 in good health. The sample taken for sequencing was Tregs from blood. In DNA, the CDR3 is TGTGCCAGCAGCCACTTATGGGAGCAGTACTTC. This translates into CASSHLWEQYF.